The 28 T cell receptor beta chains given below trace back to one sample, sequenced in a study of T cell changes during pregnancy in multiple sclerosis. Generated by immunoSEQ multiplex PCR, the TCRdb table keeps only in-frame clones and is missing some. The sample holds about 110,000 clones, 80% to 95% seen once. The sequences come from peripheral blood, collected in the third trimester of pregnancy. The receptor source for this set is a female donor in good health, enrolled as a control in a pregnancy study.

As DNA, the CDR3 is TGTGCCAGCAGTTCCCCTCGGGCCAAAAACATTCAGTACTTC. This encodes CASSSPRAKNIQYF. The genes are TRBV27 and TRBJ2-4; unclear D gene. V was pared by 4 bases and J by 1 base, with 8 bases between. Germline lookup yields CDR1 MNHEY and CDR2 SMNVEV (reference sequence). CDR3 size: 14 residues.

J is TRBJ1-4 and V is TRBV6-6, with unresolved D. V gave up 2 bases and J gave up 13 bases, with 11 bases separating them. Germline lookup yields CDR1 MNHNY and CDR2 SVGAGI (reference sequence). This CDR3 has 12 amino acids. The CDR3 here is CASSYAGVLLFF. The CDR3 DNA follows: TGTGCCAGCAGTTACGCCGGGGTATTACTGTTTTTT.

The chain employs TRBV7-8 and TRBJ2-1; D gene ambiguous. Trimming removed 2 bases from V and 7 bases from J, with 9 bases in between. This CDR3 is 13 amino acids long. Germline V gives CDR1 SGHVS, CDR2 FQNEAQ. CDR3 in amino acids: CASSLNWANEQFF. The DNA for the CDR3 is TGTGCCAGCAGCTTAAACTGGGCAAATGAGCAGTTCTTC.

The chain links TRBV9 to TRBJ2-1; a weak D match, TRBD2 (6 bases). CDR1 is SGDLS and CDR2 is YYNGEE in the germline V gene. This CDR3 has 15 residues. V was pared by 0 bases and J by 10 bases, with 17 bases between. The CDR3 DNA follows: TGTGCCAGCAGCGTAGAAGGAGGGTTAGAGTGGGAGCAGTTCTTC. It is translated as CASSVEGGLEWEQFF.

This clone appeared once. Written as DNA, the CDR3 is TGTGCCAGCAGCTTATCGGGGTCCAGTGAAAAACTGTTTTTT. It encodes CASSLSGSSEKLFF. The gene calls are TRBV7-2 and TRBJ1-4; no reliable D call. Germline-derived CDR1 and CDR2 are SGHTA and FQGNSA. The germline V and J ends were trimmed by 2 bases and 7 bases, with 11 bases remaining between them. This CDR3 comprises 14 residues.

The chain is built from TRBV19 and TRBJ1-1; 7 bases agree with TRBD1. Germline loops: CDR1 LNHDA, CDR2 SQIVND (reference sequence). The V segment lost 5 bases and the J segment 3 bases; nucleotides outside the gene matches: 12. CDR3 length: 16 residues. CDR3 coding DNA: TGTGCCAGTAGTCCCCGGGACAGACTTCCGGACACTGAAGCTTTCTTT. This translates into CASSPRDRLPDTEAFF.

This chain links TRBV10-3 with TRBJ1-1; D may be TRBD1 (6 bases). Germline assignment: CDR1 ENHRY and CDR2 SYGVKD. The CDR3 extends over 17 amino acids. V dropped 2 bases and J dropped 1 base, with 17 bases sitting between them. CDR3 in amino acids: CAISEARGGVQNTEAFF. The CDR3 bases are TGTGCCATCAGTGAGGCCCGGGGGGGCGTACAGAACACTGAAGCTTTCTTT.

The rearrangement links TRBV30 to TRBJ2-2; 9 bases are shared with TRBD1. V gave up 4 bases and J gave up 7 bases; unmatched junction bases: 10. Germline V gene data show CDR1 as GTSNPN and CDR2 as SVGIG (reference sequence). The CDR3 has 15 residues. Here the CDR3 reads CAWIRKTGGNGELFF. The CDR3, as DNA: TGTGCCTGGATTAGAAAGACAGGGGGAAACGGGGAGCTGTTTTTT.

This clone was detected only once. The chain employs TRBV2 and TRBJ2-6; D remains unclear. Germline V gives CDR1 SNHLY, CDR2 FYNNEI. The CDR3 length is 16 residues. V gave up 8 bases and J gave up 0 bases, with 14 bases separating them. The CDR3 is CASVQISTSGANVLTF. The CDR3 DNA reads as TGTGCCAGCGTCCAGATATCAACCTCTGGGGCCAACGTCCTGACTTTC.

Note on this clone: At one boundary the junction diverges from the germline segment, which might be a read error. V and J are TRBV5-4 and TRBJ2-3; tentatively, D is TRBD1 (5 bases). CDR3 size: 15 residues. The germline CDR1 and CDR2 sequences are SGHNT and YYREEE (reference sequence). The CDR3 region is CAGSLAAGKPDTQYF. CDR3 DNA: TGTGCCGGCAGCTTGGCCGCAGGGAAGCCAGATACGCAGTATTTT.

The chain joins TRBV29-1 to TRBJ2-3; weak D call: TRBD1 (6 bases). The V gene's germline CDR1 is SQVTM and CDR2 ANQGSEA. With 6 bases removed from V and 6 bases from J, the gap between germline ends came to 10 bases. The CDR3 is 11 residues long. The CDR3 region has the DNA TGCAGCGTAACAGGGTTTGATACGCAGTATTTT. Protein: CSVTGFDTQYF.

This clone was found once. This chain links TRBV4-1 with TRBJ2-5; 10 bases are a match to TRBD1. The CDR3 totals 16 residues. Per germline, CDR1 MGHRA and CDR2 YSYEKL. V dropped 1 base and J dropped 7; count of bases not matched to a gene: 9. In nucleotides, the CDR3 is TGCGCCAGCAGCCAAGGCCTGACAGGGGGCCCACGGACCCAGTACTTC. This encodes CASSQGLTGGPRTQYF.

The chain combines TRBV7-6 with TRBJ1-5, with D unclear. The germline gives CDR1 SGHVS, CDR2 FNYEAQ. The CDR3 contains 14 residues. The V and J ends lost 1 base and 3 bases respectively, with 7 bases between them. DNA of the CDR3: TGTGCCAGCAGCTTAGTTGCAGACAATCAGCCCCAGCATTTT. Its protein is CASSLVADNQPQHF.

This clone was observed a few times. Other DNA sequences in the sample encode the same CDR3. The V call is TRBV4-3, the J call TRBJ1-2, with 10 bases lining up with TRBD1. The V segment lost 1 base and the J segment 4 bases; nucleotides outside the gene matches: 3. This CDR3 region has 15 residues. Germline V lookup: CDR1 LGHNA, CDR2 YSLEER. Here the CDR3 reads CASSQGTGGFYGYTF. In nucleotides, the CDR3 is TGCGCCAGCAGCCAAGGGACAGGGGGTTTCTATGGCTACACCTTC.

This chain connects TRBV7-2 to TRBJ2-7; the D gene is possibly TRBD2 (5 bases). V shed 3 bases and J shed 7 bases, with 13 bases lying between them. This CDR3 has 13 residues. The germline CDR1 and CDR2 sequences are SGHTA and FQGNSA. CDR3 DNA: TGTGCCAGCAGCTTGGTTGTGGGCGGGGAGCAGTACTTC. This gives the protein CASSLVVGGEQYF.

The chain employs TRBV5-5 and TRBJ1-6; D not certain. This CDR3 is built from 15 residues. V was cut by 2 bases and J by 0 bases, with 6 bases left in between. In germline, CDR1 is SGHKS, CDR2 YYEKEE (reference sequence). The CDR3 DNA sequence: TGTGCCAGCAGCTTTACCAGCTCCTATAATTCACCCCTCCACTTT. This translates into CASSFTSSYNSPLHF.

The chain links TRBV12-5 to TRBJ2-1; the match to TRBD1 covers 9 bases. The CDR3 has 16 residues. J was trimmed by 5 bases and V by 6 bases; bases with no gene match: 11. CDR1 is LGHNT and CDR2 is FRNRAP in the germline V gene. CDR3 in DNA: TGTGCTAGTGGGCCCCCGGGACAGGGTGGCCACAATGAGCAGTTCTTC. Translation: CASGPPGQGGHNEQFF.

This clone was recorded once. The chain recombines TRBV29-1 with TRBJ2-3; 13 bases match TRBD2. The CDR3 has 16 amino acids. Germline values: CDR1 SQVTM, CDR2 ANQGSEA. V trimming: 7 bases; J trimming: 4 bases; junction bases outside the gene matches: 11. The CDR3 DNA is TGCAGCGCCACTGGGACTAGCGGGGTGGGCCCAGATACGCAGTATTTT. This codes for CSATGTSGVGPDTQYF.

The J gene is TRBJ2-1, the V gene TRBV6-5; weak D call: TRBD2 (6 bases). V was pared by 10 bases and J by 7 bases, with 11 bases between. Germline loops: CDR1 MNHEY, CDR2 SVGAGI. The CDR3 consists of 11 residues. Written as DNA, the CDR3 is TGTGCCACCCGGAGGGATAATGAGCAGTTCTTC. Translation gives CATRRDNEQFF.

The V call is TRBV27, the J call TRBJ2-7; 7 nucleotides match TRBD1. The CDR3 runs 15 residues. Per germline, CDR1 MNHEY and CDR2 SMNVEV (reference sequence). V lost 6 bases, J lost 4 bases, and 12 bases stayed unmatched. The CDR3 DNA follows: TGTGCCAGCAGACGTCCGGGACAGAGACTTTACGAGCAGTACTTC. It codes for CASRRPGQRLYEQYF.

The genes are TRBV27 and TRBJ1-2, with D maybe TRBD1 (5 bases). There are 13 residues in the CDR3. Germline assignment: CDR1 MNHEY and CDR2 SMNVEV (reference sequence). The germline V and J ends were trimmed by 3 bases and 8 bases, with 13 bases remaining between them. Here the CDR3 reads CASSFGQGRGYTF. The CDR3 region has the DNA TGTGCCAGCAGTTTTGGTCAGGGAAGGGGCTACACCTTC.

This chain joins TRBV5-6 and TRBJ2-7; perhaps TRBD2 as D (7 bases). V shed 3 bases and J shed 6 bases, with 16 bases lying between them. The V gene's germline CDR1 is SGHDT and CDR2 YYEEEE. The CDR3 is 14 residues long. This CDR3 is CASSWGRGAGEQYF. The DNA for the CDR3 is TGTGCCAGCAGCTGGGGTCGGGGGGCGGGCGAGCAGTACTTC.

The chain uses TRBV11-2 and TRBJ2-3; TRBD2 matches 9 bases. CDR1 is SGHAT, CDR2 FQNNGV, per germline. CDR3 length: 16 amino acids. Losses at the gene ends were 1 base for V and 3 bases for J; bases not matched to a gene: 5. CDR3 nucleotides: TGTGCCAGCAGCTTAGGGGCGGGGGGGCCAACAGATACGCAGTATTTT. As protein: CASSLGAGGPTDTQYF. Combining the CDR3 with reference TRBV11-2 and TRBJ2-3 gives the whole variable domain EAGVAQSPRYKIIEKRQSVAFWCNPISGHATLYWYQQILGQGPKLLIQFQNNGVVDDSQLPKDRFSAERLKGVDSTLKIQPAKLEDSAVYLCASSLGAGGPTDTQYFGPGTRLTVL.

The CDR3 DNA sequence: TGCGCCAGCAGCCAAGATCCGGGGCGGGGCACTGAAGCTTTCTTT. It is translated as CASSQDPGRGTEAFF. The chain combines TRBV4-3 with TRBJ1-1, with D possibly being TRBD1 (5 bases). Looked up from germline, CDR1 is LGHNA and CDR2 is YSLEER. With 0 bases removed from V and 4 bases from J, the gap between germline ends came to 12 bases. The CDR3 totals 15 residues.

This sequence joins TRBV5-6 and TRBJ1-2; maybe TRBD1 (6 bases). Trimming cost V 2 bases and J 1 base, with 18 bases left between them. Germline-derived CDR1 and CDR2 are SGHDT and YYEEEE. This CDR3 spans 17 amino acids. CDR3 in DNA: TGTGCCAGCAGCTTATACTCGACAGGATGGGGTAACTATGGCTACACCTTC. Translated: CASSLYSTGWGNYGYTF.

The chain combines TRBV7-3 with TRBJ2-6; D unclear. Germline CDR1 SGHTA, CDR2 FQGTGA. The CDR3 has 16 amino acids. With 2 bases removed from V and 0 bases from J, the gap between germline ends came to 8 bases. The CDR3 nucleotides read TGTGCCAGCAGCTTATACAGCATCTCTGGGGCCAACGTCCTGACTTTC. Translation gives CASSLYSISGANVLTF.

The chain carries TRBV19 and TRBJ2-2, with D tentatively TRBD1 (5 bases). The CDR3 runs to 15 residues. Germline loops: CDR1 LNHDA, CDR2 SQIVND (reference sequence). Deletions cut 7 bases from V and 4 bases from J, with 16 bases between. The CDR3 loop is CASNLQGATTGELFF. In nucleotides, the CDR3 is TGTGCCAGTAATCTGCAGGGCGCTACCACCGGGGAGCTGTTTTTT.

This clone was detected once. The chain has TRBV4-2 and TRBJ2-1; TRBD2 is a possible D gene (6 bases). This CDR3 has 15 amino acids. Trimming took off 0 bases at V and 7 bases at J, with 13 bases between the two ends. Per the germline V gene, CDR1 is LGHNA and CDR2 is YNFKEQ. For the CDR3, the DNA is TGTGCCAGCAGCCAAGATCGGCGGGGCGGGAATGAGCAGTTCTTC. Protein product: CASSQDRRGGNEQFF.